The sample holds many counts of the clone carrying this T cell receptor beta chain. Its antigen is unknown. From the multiplex PCR reads, TCRdb called clonotypes with MiXCR, one entry per CDR3 protein. The sample carries about 12,000 distinct CDR3 sequences, about 70% recorded once. The CDR3 extends over 18 amino acids. V lost 2 bases and J 0 bases, leaving 16 bases between the germline ends. Germline CDR1 KGHDR, CDR2 SFDVKD. The data originate from a study of breast tumors, draining lymph nodes, adjacent tissues. General study results and limits: Compared with lymph nodes, tumors were less diverse; compared with nontumor tissue, more. The data were judged consistent with most tumor T cells coming from lymph node and expanding in tumor. Luminal-like breast cancer showed significantly greater tumor-nontumor repertoire similarity than basal-like breast cancer did. Data only fit, rather than demonstrated, lymph node origin of most tumor T cells.

This receptor was obtained from a female donor with breast cancer. Some clones in this sample may be carry-over from other donors' samples. The sample was tumor-adjacent breast tissue. This sequence joins TRBV24-1 and TRBJ2-1, with a tentative D call TRBD2 (5 bases). The CDR3 nucleotides are TGTGCCACCAGTGATTCTCAGGCTAGCAGAAGCTCCTACAATGAGCAGTTCTTC. It specifies CATSDSQASRSSYNEQFF.